Shown below are 4 T cell receptor beta chains from a single sample sequenced in a study of shared clonotypes between healthy human individuals. Data came from immunoSEQ multiplex PCR; TCRdb stores just in-frame clones and leaves some out. The sample yields roughly 1.5 million clones, roughly 98% seen once. The material sequenced was naive CD4+ T cells sorted from blood. Noted subset: CD45RA+ positively selected. Source of these receptors: a man aged 30-40 years in good health.

This chain links TRBV11-2 with TRBJ2-7; TRBD2 matches 8 bases. Unmatched junction bases numbered 8, after V lost 6 bases and J lost 1 base. The CDR3 totals 15 residues. Germline V gene lookup returns CDR1 SGHAT and CDR2 FQNNGV. The CDR3 DNA reads as TGTGCCAGCAGAAACTGGACTAGCCGTTCCTACGAGCAGTACTTC. Protein: CASRNWTSRSYEQYF.

The chain recombines TRBV2 with TRBJ2-3, with TRBD2 matching over 9 bases. Germline V gene lookup returns CDR1 SNHLY and CDR2 FYNNEI. V lost 2 bases and J lost 4; bases outside the gene matches: 16. CDR3 size: 19 residues. As DNA, the CDR3 is TGTGCCAGCAGTGAATCTGGCGGGAGGGTCCGAGGTCGGGCAGATACGCAGTATTTT. Amino acid sequence: CASSESGGRVRGRADTQYF.

The rearrangement links TRBV18 to TRBJ1-5; 7 nucleotides match TRBD1. With V trimmed by 3 bases and J by 2 bases, 4 bases remained unmatched. Germline CDR1 and CDR2: KGHSH and LQKENI. This CDR3 is built from 15 residues. CDR3 protein: CASSPVGQGNQPQHF. Here the CDR3 DNA reads TGTGCCAGCTCACCGGTAGGACAGGGCAATCAGCCCCAGCATTTT.

This chain links TRBV19 with TRBJ2-1; 7 bases are shared with TRBD1. Germline CDR1 reads LNHDA; CDR2 reads SQIVND (reference sequence). The trim removed 5 bases at V and 3 bases at J, leaving 7 bases unmatched. CDR3 length: 15 amino acids. The CDR3 DNA follows: TGTGCCAGTAGTCTACAGGGGATATTCTACAATGAGCAGTTCTTC. This codes for CASSLQGIFYNEQFF. The variable domain in full, with the rest retrieved from reference TRBV19 and TRBJ2-1, is DGGITQSPKYLFRKEGQNVTLSCEQNLNHDAMYWYRQDPGQGLRLIYYSQIVNDFQKGDIAEGYSVSREKKESFPLTVTSAQKNPTAFYLCASSLQGIFYNEQFFGPGTRLTVL.